This TCR beta chain was obtained from a study of blood T cell repertoires in COVID-19. Clones were read by immunoSEQ multiplex PCR, and TCRdb kept only the in-frame ones, dropping some. The data contain 350,000 to 450,000 clones, around four fifths of them seen just once; the ten biggest clones take up 5% to 6%. Donors of Cohort 3 who recovered were those that had two negative PCRs, clearance, or symptom resolution. Germline V lookup: CDR1 LGHDT, CDR2 YNNKEL (reference sequence). The V and J ends lost 4 bases and 16 bases, in that order; junction bases with no gene match: 4. CDR3 length equals 13 residues.

The rearrangement joins TRBV3-1 (or the pseudogene TRBV3-2) to TRBJ2-1; the match to TRBD2 covers 16 bases. The TCR sequence derives from a woman between 50 and 59 years old who had recovered from COVID-19. Sequenced: PBMCs or T cells enriched from blood (not recorded which). The chain's CDR3 is CASSPGLAGGQFF. In nucleotides, the CDR3 is TGTGCCAGCAGCCCGGGACTAGCGGGGGGGCAATTCTTC.